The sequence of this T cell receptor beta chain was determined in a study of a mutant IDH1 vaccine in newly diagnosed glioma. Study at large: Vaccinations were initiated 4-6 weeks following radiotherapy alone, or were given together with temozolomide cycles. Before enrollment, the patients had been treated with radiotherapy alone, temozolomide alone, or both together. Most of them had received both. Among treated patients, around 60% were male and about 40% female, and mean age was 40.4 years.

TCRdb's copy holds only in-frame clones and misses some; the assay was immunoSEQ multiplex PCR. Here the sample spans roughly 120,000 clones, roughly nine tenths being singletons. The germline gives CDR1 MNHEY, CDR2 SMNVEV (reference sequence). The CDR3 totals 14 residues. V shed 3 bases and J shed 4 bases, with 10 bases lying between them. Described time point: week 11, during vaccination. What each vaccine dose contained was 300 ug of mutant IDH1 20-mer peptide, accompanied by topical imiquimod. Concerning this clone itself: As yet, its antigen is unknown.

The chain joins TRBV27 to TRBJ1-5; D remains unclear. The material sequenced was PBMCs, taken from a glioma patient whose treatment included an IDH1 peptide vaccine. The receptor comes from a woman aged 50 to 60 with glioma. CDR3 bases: TGTGCCAGCAGTTTTGGCGGACCAAATCAGCCCCAGCATTTT. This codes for CASSFGGPNQPQHF.